This T cell receptor (beta chain) was sequenced during a study of blood T cell repertoires in COVID-19. Background on the study: The origin of the acute and convalescent COVID-19 samples was the United States, Italy and Spain. PBMCs, B-cell-depleted T cells, or T cells provided the cDNA or gDNA that made up the material.

In the source study's methods: Researchers report that nucleated cell counts were estimated from reference gene primer amplification. Only in-frame clones appear in the TCRdb table, and some are missing; sequencing was by immunoSEQ multiplex PCR. V and J calls and clone size come straight from that table; D and trimming were deduced from the DNA. Found here are 90,000 to 150,000 clones, 70% to 90% of them singletons; the top ten hold approximately 8.7%. Trimming stripped 4 bases from V and 0 bases from J, with 6 bases between. The CDR3 is made up of 13 amino acids. The genes are TRBV12-3 or TRBV12-4 and TRBJ1-1; D is unresolved. Sequencing was done on a sample of peripheral blood. This TCR was sampled from a man aged 70 or older who had recovered from COVID-19. The CDR3 loop is CASSSQMNTEAFF. The DNA for the CDR3 is TGTGCCAGCAGTTCTCAGATGAACACTGAAGCTTTCTTT.